The sequence of this T cell receptor (beta chain) was determined in a study of T cell repertoires in cytomegalovirus infection. Background on the study: Based on public TCR beta signatures, there were indications of CMV infection and of a matching HLA type. The study, taken as a whole, reports: Clonotypes of TCR beta that were HLA-C-restricted and CMV-specific dominated the ex vivo response. Individuals carrying CMV plus the relevant HLA were identified by cumulative frequency of public TCR beta families.

TCRdb itself ran the reads through MiXCR, one entry per CDR3 protein. The sample holds hundreds of thousands of distinct CDR3 sequences, roughly a third seen once. CDR3 size: 11 residues. Germline V lookup: CDR1 SEHNR, CDR2 FQNEAQ (reference sequence). Deletions cut 5 bases from V and 7 bases from J, with 9 bases between. A note on this clonotype: The antigen remains undetermined.

The chain uses TRBV7-9 and TRBJ2-7; D unclear. The sample was cultured CD8+ T cells from PBMCs, taken from culture after CMV antigen stimulation. The sequence was collected from a human donor in good health (CMV status not recorded). Some clones in this sample may be carry-over from other donors' samples. The CDR3 loop is CASSPSQEQYF. The CDR3 nucleotides read TGTGCCAGCAGCCCCTCGCAGGAGCAGTACTTC.